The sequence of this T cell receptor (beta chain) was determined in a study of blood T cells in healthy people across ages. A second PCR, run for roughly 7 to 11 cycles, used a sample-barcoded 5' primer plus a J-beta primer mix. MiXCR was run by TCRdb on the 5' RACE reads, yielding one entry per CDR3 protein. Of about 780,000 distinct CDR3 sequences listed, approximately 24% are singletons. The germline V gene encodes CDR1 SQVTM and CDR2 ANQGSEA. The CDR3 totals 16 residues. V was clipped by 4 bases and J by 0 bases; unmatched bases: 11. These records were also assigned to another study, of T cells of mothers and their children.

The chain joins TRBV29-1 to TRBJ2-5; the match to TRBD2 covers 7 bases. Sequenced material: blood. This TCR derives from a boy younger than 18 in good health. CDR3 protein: CSVGPLGGTYQETQYF. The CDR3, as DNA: TGCAGCGTTGGACCCCTCGGGGGGACGTACCAAGAGACCCAGTACTTC.